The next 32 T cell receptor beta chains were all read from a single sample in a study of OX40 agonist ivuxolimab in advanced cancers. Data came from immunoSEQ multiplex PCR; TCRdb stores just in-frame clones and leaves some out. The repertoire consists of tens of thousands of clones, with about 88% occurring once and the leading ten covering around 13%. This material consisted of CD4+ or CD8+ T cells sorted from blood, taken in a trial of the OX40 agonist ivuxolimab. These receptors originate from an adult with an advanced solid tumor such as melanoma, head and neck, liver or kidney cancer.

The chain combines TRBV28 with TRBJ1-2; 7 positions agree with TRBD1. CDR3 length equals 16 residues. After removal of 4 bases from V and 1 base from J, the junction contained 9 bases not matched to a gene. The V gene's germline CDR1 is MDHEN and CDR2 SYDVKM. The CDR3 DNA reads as TGTGCCAGCAGTTGGCCGGGACAGCGGTTTAACTATGGCTACACCTTC. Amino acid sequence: CASSWPGQRFNYGYTF.

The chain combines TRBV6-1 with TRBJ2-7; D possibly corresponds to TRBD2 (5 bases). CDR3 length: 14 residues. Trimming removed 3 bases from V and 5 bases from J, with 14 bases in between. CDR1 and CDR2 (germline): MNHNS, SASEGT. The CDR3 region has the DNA TGTGCCAGCAGTGAGGGTGACTATTCCAACGAGCAGTACTTC. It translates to CASSEGDYSNEQYF.

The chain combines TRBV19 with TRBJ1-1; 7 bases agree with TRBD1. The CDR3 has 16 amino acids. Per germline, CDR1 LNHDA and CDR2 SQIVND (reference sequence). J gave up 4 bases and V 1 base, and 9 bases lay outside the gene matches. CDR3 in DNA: TGTGCCAGTAGTATAGGACAGGGAGTGGCGGGCACTGAAGCTTTCTTT. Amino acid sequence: CASSIGQGVAGTEAFF.

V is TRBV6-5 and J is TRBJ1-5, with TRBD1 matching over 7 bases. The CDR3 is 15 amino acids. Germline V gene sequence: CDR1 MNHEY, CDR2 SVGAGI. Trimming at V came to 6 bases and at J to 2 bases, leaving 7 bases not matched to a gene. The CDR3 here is CASSSQGVGNQPQHF. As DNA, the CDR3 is TGTGCCAGCAGCTCGCAGGGGGTTGGCAATCAGCCCCAGCATTTT.

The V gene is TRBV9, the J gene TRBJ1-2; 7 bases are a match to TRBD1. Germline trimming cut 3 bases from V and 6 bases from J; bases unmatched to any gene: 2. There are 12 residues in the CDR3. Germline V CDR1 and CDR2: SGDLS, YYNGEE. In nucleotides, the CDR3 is TGTGCCAGCAGCGCCGGGACAGATGGCTACACCTTC. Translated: CASSAGTDGYTF.

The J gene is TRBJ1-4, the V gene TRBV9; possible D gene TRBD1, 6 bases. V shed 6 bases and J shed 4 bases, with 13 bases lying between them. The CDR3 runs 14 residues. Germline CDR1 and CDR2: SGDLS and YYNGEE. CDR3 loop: CASNAGANNEKLFF. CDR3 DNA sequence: TGTGCCAGCAATGCGGGGGCAAATAATGAAAAACTGTTTTTT.

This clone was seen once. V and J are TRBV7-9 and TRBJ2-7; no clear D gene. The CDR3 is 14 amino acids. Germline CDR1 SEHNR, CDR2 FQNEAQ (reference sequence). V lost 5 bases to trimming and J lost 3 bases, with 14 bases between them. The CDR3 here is CASSDTRQGYEQYF. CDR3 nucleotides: TGTGCCAGCAGCGACACTCGGCAAGGCTACGAGCAGTACTTC.

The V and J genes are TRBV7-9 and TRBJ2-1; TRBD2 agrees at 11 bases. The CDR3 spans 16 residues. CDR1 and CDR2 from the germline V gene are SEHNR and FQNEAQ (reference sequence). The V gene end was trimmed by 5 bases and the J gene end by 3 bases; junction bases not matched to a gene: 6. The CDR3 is CASSPLTSGNYNEQFF. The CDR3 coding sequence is TGTGCCAGCAGCCCCTTGACTAGCGGGAACTACAATGAGCAGTTCTTC.

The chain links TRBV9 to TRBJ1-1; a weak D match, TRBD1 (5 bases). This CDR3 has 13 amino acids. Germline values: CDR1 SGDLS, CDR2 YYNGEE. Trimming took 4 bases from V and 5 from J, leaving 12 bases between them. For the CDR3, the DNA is TGTGCCAGCAGCCCCCAGGGACCGACTGAAGCTTTCTTT. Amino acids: CASSPQGPTEAFF.

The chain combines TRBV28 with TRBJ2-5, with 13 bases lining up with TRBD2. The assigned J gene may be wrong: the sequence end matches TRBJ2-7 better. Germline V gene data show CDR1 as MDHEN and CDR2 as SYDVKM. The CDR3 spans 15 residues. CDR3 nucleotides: TGTGCCAGCAGCCGACTAGCGGGAGGAACCTACGAGCAGTACTTC. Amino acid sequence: CASSRLAGGTYEQYF.

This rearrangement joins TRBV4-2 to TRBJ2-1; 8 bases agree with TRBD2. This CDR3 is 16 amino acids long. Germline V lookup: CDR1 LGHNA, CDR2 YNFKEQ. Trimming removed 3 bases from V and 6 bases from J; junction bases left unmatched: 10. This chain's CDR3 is CASSHELAAAGNEQFF. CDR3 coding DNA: TGTGCCAGCAGCCACGAACTAGCGGCAGCGGGCAATGAGCAGTTCTTC.

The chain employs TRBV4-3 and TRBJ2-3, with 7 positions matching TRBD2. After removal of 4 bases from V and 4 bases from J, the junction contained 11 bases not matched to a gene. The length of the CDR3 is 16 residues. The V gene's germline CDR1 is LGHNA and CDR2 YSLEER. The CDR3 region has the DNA TGCGCCAGCAGCCCCTCACTAGCGCCCGTCGCAGATACGCAGTATTTT. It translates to CASSPSLAPVADTQYF.

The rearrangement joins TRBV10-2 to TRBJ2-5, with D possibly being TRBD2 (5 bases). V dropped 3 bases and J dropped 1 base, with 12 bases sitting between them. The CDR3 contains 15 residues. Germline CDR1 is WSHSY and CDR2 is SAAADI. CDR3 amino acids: CASSDGGAVQETQYF. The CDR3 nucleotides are TGCGCCAGCAGTGACGGAGGAGCGGTCCAAGAGACCCAGTACTTC.

CDR3 DNA sequence: TGTGCCAGCAGCAACAAACCGGGACTAGCGGGATCCGGGGAGCTGTTTTTT. Encoded protein: CASSNKPGLAGSGELFF. The V gene is TRBV28, the J gene TRBJ2-2; 13 bases match TRBD2. The junction had 10 bases not matched to a gene; V was cut back by 6 bases and J by 6 bases. CDR1 and CDR2 (germline): MDHEN, SYDVKM. This CDR3 comprises 17 residues.

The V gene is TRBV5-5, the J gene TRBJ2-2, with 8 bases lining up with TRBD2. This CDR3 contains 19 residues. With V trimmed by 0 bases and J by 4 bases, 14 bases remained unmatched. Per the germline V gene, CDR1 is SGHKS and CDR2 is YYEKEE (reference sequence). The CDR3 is CASSLGGKTGTSFTGELFF. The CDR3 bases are TGTGCCAGCAGCTTGGGGGGCAAAACCGGGACTAGTTTCACCGGGGAGCTGTTTTTT.

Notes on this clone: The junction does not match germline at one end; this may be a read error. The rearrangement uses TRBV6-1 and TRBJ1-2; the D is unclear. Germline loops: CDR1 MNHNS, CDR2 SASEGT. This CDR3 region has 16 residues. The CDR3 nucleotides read TGTGCCAGCAGTGAAAGATGGCAGCGTTTGAACTATGGCCACACCTTC. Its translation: CASSERWQRLNYGHTF.

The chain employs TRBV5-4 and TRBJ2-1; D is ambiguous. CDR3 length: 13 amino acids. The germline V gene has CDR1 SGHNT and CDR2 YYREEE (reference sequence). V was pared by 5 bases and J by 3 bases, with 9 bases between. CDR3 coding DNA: TGTGCCAGCAGTTCGGACCACTACAATGAGCAGTTCTTC. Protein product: CASSSDHYNEQFF.

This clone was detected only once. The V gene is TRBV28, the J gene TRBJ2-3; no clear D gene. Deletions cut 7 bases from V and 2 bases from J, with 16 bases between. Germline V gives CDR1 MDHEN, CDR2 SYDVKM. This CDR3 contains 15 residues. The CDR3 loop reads CASNGSPLDTDTQYF. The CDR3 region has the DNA TGTGCCAGCAACGGTTCCCCTCTTGACACAGATACGCAGTATTTT.

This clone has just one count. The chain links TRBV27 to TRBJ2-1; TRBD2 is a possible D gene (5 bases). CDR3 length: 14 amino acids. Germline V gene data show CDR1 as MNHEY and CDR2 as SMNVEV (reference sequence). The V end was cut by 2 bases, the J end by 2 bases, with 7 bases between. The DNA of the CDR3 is TGTGCCAGCAGTTTAATCGGGGCCTACAATGAGCAGTTCTTC. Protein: CASSLIGAYNEQFF.

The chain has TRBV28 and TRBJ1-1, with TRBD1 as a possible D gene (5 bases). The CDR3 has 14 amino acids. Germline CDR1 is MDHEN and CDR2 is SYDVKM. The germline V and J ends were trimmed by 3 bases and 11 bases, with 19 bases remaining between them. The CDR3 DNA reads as TGTGCCAGCAGTTTCCGAGTCCCCCGGGGCTCGGCTTTCTTT. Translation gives CASSFRVPRGSAFF.

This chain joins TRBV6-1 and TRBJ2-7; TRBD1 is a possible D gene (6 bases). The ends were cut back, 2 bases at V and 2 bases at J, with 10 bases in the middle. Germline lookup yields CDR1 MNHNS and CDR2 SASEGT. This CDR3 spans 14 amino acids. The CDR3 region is CASSESRGAYEQYF. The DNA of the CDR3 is TGTGCCAGCAGTGAAAGCAGGGGAGCCTACGAGCAGTACTTC.

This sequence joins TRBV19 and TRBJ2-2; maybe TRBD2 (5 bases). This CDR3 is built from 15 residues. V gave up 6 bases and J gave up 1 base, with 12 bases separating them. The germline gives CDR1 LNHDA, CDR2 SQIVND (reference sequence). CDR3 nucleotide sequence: TGTGCCAGTAGACCCTCCGGGGAGAACACCGGGGAGCTGTTTTTT. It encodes CASRPSGENTGELFF. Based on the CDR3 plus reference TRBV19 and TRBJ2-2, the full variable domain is DGGITQSPKYLFRKEGQNVTLSCEQNLNHDAMYWYRQDPGQGLRLIYYSQIVNDFQKGDIAEGYSVSREKKESFPLTVTSAQKNPTAFYLCASRPSGENTGELFFGEGSRLTVL.

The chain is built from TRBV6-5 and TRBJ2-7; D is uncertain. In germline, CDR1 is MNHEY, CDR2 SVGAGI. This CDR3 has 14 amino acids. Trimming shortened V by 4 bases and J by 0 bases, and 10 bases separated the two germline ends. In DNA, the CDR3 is TGTGCCAGCAGTTCTGGGATCGCCTCCTACGAGCAGTACTTC. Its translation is CASSSGIASYEQYF.

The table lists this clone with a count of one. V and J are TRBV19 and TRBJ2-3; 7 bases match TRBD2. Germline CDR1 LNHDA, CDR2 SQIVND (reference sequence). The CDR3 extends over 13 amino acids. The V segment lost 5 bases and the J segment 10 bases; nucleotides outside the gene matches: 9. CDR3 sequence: CASSPGTKGAQYF. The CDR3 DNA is TGTGCCAGTAGTCCCGGGACTAAAGGCGCGCAGTATTTT.

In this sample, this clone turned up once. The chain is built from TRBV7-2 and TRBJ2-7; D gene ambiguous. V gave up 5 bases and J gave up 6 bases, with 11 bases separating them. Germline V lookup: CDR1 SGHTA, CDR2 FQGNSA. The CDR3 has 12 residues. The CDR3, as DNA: TGTGCCAGCAGCCGGACCGGCGGCGAGCAGTACTTC. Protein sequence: CASSRTGGEQYF. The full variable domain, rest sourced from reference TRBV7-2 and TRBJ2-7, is GAGVSQSPSNKVTEKGKDVELRCDPISGHTALYWYRQSLGQGLEFLIYFQGNSAPDKSGLPSDRFSAERTGGSVSTLTIQRTQQEDSAVYLCASSRTGGEQYFGPGTRLTVT.

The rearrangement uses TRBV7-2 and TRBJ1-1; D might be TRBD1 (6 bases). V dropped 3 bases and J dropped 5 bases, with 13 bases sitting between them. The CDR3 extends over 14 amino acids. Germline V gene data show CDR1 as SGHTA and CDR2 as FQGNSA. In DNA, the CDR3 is TGTGCCAGCAGCTTCTTATCCCAGGGGACTGAAGCTTTCTTT. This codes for CASSFLSQGTEAFF.

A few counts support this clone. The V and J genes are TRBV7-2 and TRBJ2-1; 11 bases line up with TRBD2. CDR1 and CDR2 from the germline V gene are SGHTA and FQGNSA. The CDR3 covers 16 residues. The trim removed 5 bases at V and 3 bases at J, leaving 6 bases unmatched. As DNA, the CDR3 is TGTGCCAGCAGCCGACTGGGACTAGCGGACTACAATGAGCAGTTCTTC. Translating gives CASSRLGLADYNEQFF.

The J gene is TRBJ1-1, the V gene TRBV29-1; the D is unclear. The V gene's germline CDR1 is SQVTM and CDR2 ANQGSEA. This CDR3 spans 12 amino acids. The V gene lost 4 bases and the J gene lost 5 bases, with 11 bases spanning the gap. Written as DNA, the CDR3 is TGCAGCGTTGGACACCTGGGTACTGAAGCTTTCTTT. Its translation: CSVGHLGTEAFF.

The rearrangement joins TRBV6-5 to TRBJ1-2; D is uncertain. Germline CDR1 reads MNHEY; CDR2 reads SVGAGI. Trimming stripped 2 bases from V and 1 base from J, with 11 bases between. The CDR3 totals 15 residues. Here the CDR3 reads CASSYHAGSNYGYTF. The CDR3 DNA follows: TGTGCCAGCAGTTACCATGCGGGGAGTAACTATGGCTACACCTTC.

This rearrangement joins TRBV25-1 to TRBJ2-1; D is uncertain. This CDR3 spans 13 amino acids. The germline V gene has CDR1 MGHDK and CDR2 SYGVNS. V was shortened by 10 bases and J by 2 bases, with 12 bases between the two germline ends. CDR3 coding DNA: TGTGCCACGGTGGTCGGAACCTACAATGAGCAGTTCTTC. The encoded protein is CATVVGTYNEQFF.

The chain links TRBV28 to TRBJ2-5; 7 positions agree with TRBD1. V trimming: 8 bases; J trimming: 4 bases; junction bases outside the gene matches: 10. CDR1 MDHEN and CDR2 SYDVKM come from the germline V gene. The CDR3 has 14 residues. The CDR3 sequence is CASGRRGLRETQYF. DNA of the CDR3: TGTGCCAGCGGGCGAAGGGGGCTTAGAGAGACCCAGTACTTC.

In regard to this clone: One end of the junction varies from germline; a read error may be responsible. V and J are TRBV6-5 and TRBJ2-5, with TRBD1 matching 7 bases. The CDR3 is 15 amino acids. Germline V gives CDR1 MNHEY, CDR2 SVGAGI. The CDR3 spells CASSYSDRIQGTQYF. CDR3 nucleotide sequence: TGTGCCAGCAGTTACTCGGACAGGATTCAAGGGACCCAGTACTTC.